Presented here are 27 T cell receptor beta chains from one specimen sequenced in a study of OX40 agonist ivuxolimab in advanced cancers. Sequencing was performed with immunoSEQ multiplex PCR; in TCRdb, only in-frame clones are kept and a portion is missing. This sample yields roughly 60,000 clones, of which more than 85% are seen a single time; about 0.4% belongs to the top ten. Material: CD4+ or CD8+ T cells sorted from blood, obtained in a trial of the OX40 agonist ivuxolimab. These receptors originate from an adult with an advanced solid tumor such as melanoma, head and neck, liver or kidney cancer.

In its sample, this clone was seen a few times. The rearrangement uses TRBV2 and TRBJ2-7; D might be TRBD1 (5 bases). The CDR3 contains 12 residues. CDR1 SNHLY and CDR2 FYNNEI come from the germline V gene. Trimming took off 7 bases at V and 4 bases at J, with 11 bases between the two ends. The CDR3 sequence is CASNRGTYEQYF. CDR3 sequence (DNA): TGTGCCAGCAATAGGGGAACGTACGAGCAGTACTTC.

The chain has TRBV7-8 and TRBJ1-1, with D possibly matching TRBD1 (5 bases). Germline CDR1 is SGHVS and CDR2 is FQNEAQ. The length of the CDR3 is 13 residues. Trimming took 2 bases from V and 4 from J, leaving 8 bases between them. CDR3 sequence reads: CASSLRDGTEAFF. DNA for the CDR3: TGTGCCAGCAGCTTAAGGGACGGCACTGAAGCTTTCTTT.

The J gene is TRBJ2-7, the V gene TRBV18; a possible D gene is TRBD1 (6 bases). From germline, CDR1 is KGHSH and CDR2 LQKENI. Trimming took 3 bases from V and 3 from J, leaving 12 bases between them. This CDR3 is 14 amino acids long. The CDR3 DNA reads TGTGCCAGCTCACCCCGGGACACACGCTACGAGCAGTACTTC. Its protein product is CASSPRDTRYEQYF.

J is TRBJ2-1 and V is TRBV5-1; D gene uncertain. V shed 3 bases and J shed 10 bases, with 8 bases lying between them. The germline V gene has CDR1 SGHRS and CDR2 YFSETQ. The CDR3 covers 11 residues. The chain's CDR3 is CASSSTGEQFF. The CDR3 DNA follows: TGCGCCAGCAGCTCAACTGGCGAGCAGTTCTTC.

This chain connects TRBV11-2 to TRBJ2-1, with 8 bases that match TRBD2. V lost 0 bases and J lost 9; bases outside the gene matches: 7. From germline, CDR1 is SGHAT and CDR2 FQNNGV. CDR3 length: 15 residues. CDR3 region: CASSLDRGLAGEQFF. The CDR3 coding sequence is TGTGCCAGCAGCTTAGATCGAGGACTAGCAGGTGAGCAGTTCTTC.

The gene calls are TRBV27 and TRBJ1-5; D remains unclear. CDR1 is MNHEY and CDR2 is SMNVEV in the germline V gene (reference sequence). This CDR3 has 16 residues. V lost 3 bases, J lost 2 bases, and 14 bases lay in between. CDR3 bases: TGTGCCAGCAGTTTCTCGCCTTTCGGGGGCAATCAGCCCCAGCATTTT. Translating gives CASSFSPFGGNQPQHF.

This clone was counted once. The genes are TRBV10-3 and TRBJ1-2; a weak D match, TRBD1 (5 bases). Trimming took 2 bases from V and 4 from J, leaving 11 bases between them. CDR1 is ENHRY, CDR2 SYGVKD, per germline. This CDR3 is built from 14 residues. Here the CDR3 reads CAISESTGGYGYTF. CDR3 DNA: TGTGCCATCAGTGAGAGTACAGGTGGCTATGGCTACACCTTC.

The chain employs TRBV12-5 and TRBJ2-7, with 9 bases aligning to TRBD1. The germline gives CDR1 LGHNT, CDR2 FRNRAP. CDR3 length: 18 amino acids. J lost 4 bases, V lost 0 bases, and 13 bases had no gene match. The CDR3 DNA reads as TGTGCTAGTGGTTTGGTACTGGGAGAAGGGACAGGGTCTTACGAGCAGTACTTC. It encodes CASGLVLGEGTGSYEQYF.

The V gene is TRBV5-1, the J gene TRBJ1-2; TRBD1 matches at 8 bases. The CDR3 extends over 15 amino acids. Germline CDR1 is SGHRS and CDR2 is YFSETQ. With V trimmed by 2 bases and J by 3 bases, 6 bases remained unmatched. The CDR3 DNA is TGCGCCAGCAGCTTAAACCCGGGACAGGACTATGGCTACACCTTC. Its translation is CASSLNPGQDYGYTF.

This clone was counted only a few times. The V and J genes are TRBV7-9 and TRBJ1-1; D is unresolved. The CDR3 is 15 amino acids. Germline-derived CDR1 and CDR2 are SEHNR and FQNEAQ (reference sequence). V lost 5 bases and J 1 base, leaving 14 bases between the germline ends. CDR3 region: CASSPSAGWNTEAFF. DNA of the CDR3: TGTGCCAGCAGCCCATCTGCCGGATGGAACACTGAAGCTTTCTTT.

This chain joins TRBV10-3 and TRBJ1-5, with 7 bases fitting TRBD1. Germline V gives CDR1 ENHRY, CDR2 SYGVKD. The ends lost 3 bases at V and 2 bases at J; junction bases unmatched: 10. CDR3 length: 17 residues. The CDR3 sequence is CAISEERGGRGNQPQHF. The CDR3 nucleotides read TGTGCCATCAGTGAAGAGAGAGGGGGCCGAGGCAATCAGCCCCAGCATTTT.

The rearrangement joins TRBV9 to TRBJ1-5, with 7 bases identical to TRBD1. The CDR3 consists of 14 residues. After removal of 0 bases from V and 10 bases from J, the junction contained 7 bases not matched to a gene. The germline V gene has CDR1 SGDLS and CDR2 YYNGEE. The CDR3 DNA follows: TGTGCCAGCAGCGTAGAGGGGGCCGGGAGACCCCAGCATTTT. As protein: CASSVEGAGRPQHF.

The V gene is TRBV25-1, the J gene TRBJ2-2, with D possibly being TRBD1 (6 bases). Deletions cut 5 bases from V and 5 bases from J, with 12 bases between. The CDR3 is 14 residues long. Germline V gene lookup returns CDR1 MGHDK and CDR2 SYGVNS. DNA for the CDR3: TGTGCCAGCAGTCCCTCGGACAGAACCGGGGAGCTGTTTTTT. Protein product: CASSPSDRTGELFF.

This clone showed up just a few times. At the DNA level, this CDR3 is encoded by other sequences in the same sample as well. The chain recombines TRBV15 with TRBJ1-2; the match to TRBD1 covers 8 bases. This CDR3 contains 13 residues. V shed 3 bases and J 8 bases; nucleotides not matched to a gene: 5. Germline V lookup: CDR1 LNHNV, CDR2 YYDKDF (reference sequence). The CDR3 is CATSRDRAGGYTF. In nucleotides, the CDR3 is TGTGCCACCAGCAGGGACAGGGCTGGCGGCTACACCTTC. Complete variable domain (other parts from reference TRBV15 and TRBJ1-2): DAMVIQNPRYQVTQFGKPVTLSCSQTLNHNVMYWYQQKSSQAPKLLFHYYDKDFNNEADTPDNFQSRRPNTSFCFLDIRSPGLGDTAMYLCATSRDRAGGYTFGSGTRLTVV.

The chain employs TRBV11-3 and TRBJ2-3; D remains ambiguous. Trimming stripped 8 bases from V and 3 bases from J, with 12 bases between. CDR1 is SGHNT and CDR2 is YENEEA in the germline V gene. This CDR3 contains 13 residues. CDR3 residues: CASAVEPTDTQYF. The CDR3 nucleotides are TGTGCCAGCGCCGTCGAACCGACAGATACGCAGTATTTT.

The V gene is TRBV4-1, the J gene TRBJ1-4; possible D gene TRBD1, 6 bases. This CDR3 is 16 amino acids long. V shed 8 bases and J shed 5 bases, with 21 bases lying between them. Germline CDR1 is MGHRA and CDR2 is YSYEKL. The CDR3: CASRRLPGTRNEKLFF. CDR3 DNA sequence: TGCGCCAGCCGTCGCCTACCCGGGACAAGAAATGAAAAACTGTTTTTT.

V gene TRBV4-2 combines with J gene TRBJ1-4; 10 bases match TRBD1. The CDR3 sequence is 16 residues long. Germline V gene sequence: CDR1 LGHNA, CDR2 YNFKEQ. Trimming removed 1 base from V and 7 bases from J; junction bases left unmatched: 6. The CDR3 loop reads CASSQGQGATGEKLFF. CDR3 coding DNA: TGTGCCAGCAGCCAAGGACAGGGGGCGACAGGTGAAAAACTGTTTTTT.

V gene TRBV6-4 combines with J gene TRBJ1-1; D is uncertain. CDR3 length: 14 amino acids. Looked up from germline, CDR1 is MRHNA and CDR2 is SNTAGT. V was pared by 5 bases and J by 1 base, with 11 bases between. The CDR3 here is CASSPGSWNTEAFF. CDR3 sequence (DNA): TGTGCCAGCAGTCCTGGATCTTGGAACACTGAAGCTTTCTTT.

The chain employs TRBV6-5 and TRBJ1-1; D uncertain. CDR1 and CDR2 (germline): MNHEY, SVGAGI. The CDR3 extends over 12 amino acids. The V end lost 6 bases, the J end lost 8 bases, and 13 bases lay between the germline ends. The CDR3 DNA follows: TGTGCCAGCAGCTCTATCGGCGCGGAAGCTTTCTTT. Translated: CASSSIGAEAFF.

This chain uses TRBV19 with TRBJ1-5; D is undetermined. The germline V gene has CDR1 LNHDA and CDR2 SQIVND (reference sequence). V was pared by 7 bases and J by 2 bases, with 24 bases between. The CDR3 sequence is 18 residues long. CDR3 sequence (DNA): TGTGCCAGTATCGCAAAAGACGTTAGGAGGGCCGGCAATCAGCCCCAGCATTTT. The encoded protein is CASIAKDVRRAGNQPQHF.

This chain links TRBV27 with TRBJ1-4; unclear D gene. Trimming removed 4 bases at V and 2 bases at J, with 8 bases between. CDR3 length: 14 amino acids. Germline V CDR1 and CDR2: MNHEY, SMNVEV (reference sequence). For the CDR3, the DNA is TGTGCCAGCAGTTGGGGAGGCACTAATGAAAAACTGTTTTTT. Protein sequence: CASSWGGTNEKLFF.

The chain has TRBV4-1 and TRBJ2-7, with 7 bases that match TRBD1. The CDR3 has 14 amino acids. The junction had 5 bases not matched to a gene; V was cut back by 4 bases and J by 2 bases. Germline V lookup: CDR1 MGHRA, CDR2 YSYEKL. DNA for the CDR3: TGCGCCAGCAGCCCTAGGACAGGTACCTACGAGCAGTACTTC. As protein: CASSPRTGTYEQYF.

The V call is TRBV5-8, the J call TRBJ2-7; D is ambiguous. The length of the CDR3 is 15 residues. V was trimmed by 7 bases and J by 3 bases, leaving 20 bases between them. Germline CDR1 SGHTS, CDR2 YDEGEE. As DNA, the CDR3 is TGTGCCAGCCAAAAGCTTCGGCAGAGGAACTACGAGCAGTACTTC. Its protein is CASQKLRQRNYEQYF. Variable domain in full (rest from reference TRBV5-8 and TRBJ2-7): EAGVTQSPTHLIKTRGQQATLRCSPISGHTSVYWYQQALGLGLQFLLWYDEGEERNRGNFPPRFSGRQFPNYSSELNVNALELEDSALYLCASQKLRQRNYEQYFGPGTRLTVT.

For the CDR3, the DNA is TGTGCCTGGAGCCCGGGAGGGCCCGGAGATACGCAGTATTTT. Translated, it gives CAWSPGGPGDTQYF. The chain combines TRBV30 with TRBJ2-3, with 8 positions matching TRBD2. Looked up from germline, CDR1 is GTSNPN and CDR2 is SVGIG (reference sequence). The junction had 7 bases not matched to a gene; V was cut back by 3 bases and J by 5 bases. The CDR3 extends over 14 amino acids.

J is TRBJ2-7 and V is TRBV6-6; the D gene is possibly TRBD1 (5 bases). Germline V gives CDR1 MNHNY, CDR2 SVGAGI (reference sequence). CDR3 length: 13 amino acids. Trimming took off 4 bases at V and 2 bases at J, with 9 bases between the two ends. The CDR3 DNA reads TGTGCCAGCAGTTCGACAGCCCCCTACGAGCAGTACTTC. It is translated as CASSSTAPYEQYF.

The gene calls are TRBV5-6 and TRBJ2-7; the D call may be TRBD1 or TRBD2 (5 bases each). V shed 3 bases and J shed 2 bases, with 15 bases lying between them. Germline lookup yields CDR1 SGHDT and CDR2 YYEEEE. The CDR3 consists of 15 residues. CDR3 region: CASSYMGRIPYEQYF. CDR3 in DNA: TGTGCCAGCAGCTATATGGGACGGATCCCCTACGAGCAGTACTTC.

J is TRBJ1-1 and V is TRBV18; D call uncertain. Trimming stripped 3 bases from V and 2 bases from J, with 7 bases between. CDR3 length equals 13 residues. Germline-derived CDR1 and CDR2 are KGHSH and LQKENI. The CDR3 coding sequence is TGTGCCAGCTCACCGGGCAGCAACACTGAAGCTTTCTTT. This gives the protein CASSPGSNTEAFF.